This T cell receptor beta chain stems from a study of T cell responses to AZD1222 COVID-19 vaccine. Sequenced by immunoSEQ multiplex PCR; TCRdb stores in-frame clones only, minus some. The data show more than 150,000 clones, about nine tenths seen once. The starting material was peripheral blood, obtained 28 days after the second AZD1222 dose. This TCR was recovered from an adult who received the AZD1222 COVID-19 vaccine.

The CDR3: CASTQTGGLAEQYF. In DNA form, the CDR3 reads TGTGCCAGCACCCAGACAGGGGGCCTGGCCGAGCAGTACTTC. This sequence joins TRBV11-2 and TRBJ2-7, with 10 bases lining up with TRBD1. CDR1 and CDR2 (germline): SGHAT, FQNNGV. The CDR3 spans 14 residues. V lost 7 bases and J lost 6; bases outside the gene matches: 9.